This TCR beta chain was obtained from a study of identical twins. Overall study findings and caveats: Twins showed weaker excess sharing in their beta out-of-frame sequences. Among out-of-frame alpha sequences shared by twins, low generation probability occurred in excess.

TCRdb analysed the 5' RACE reads with MiXCR anew, one entry per CDR3 protein. Of about 340,000 distinct CDR3 sequences detected, 12% appear once; the ten largest clones hold just over 7%. The CDR3 loop spans 13 amino acids. V lost 7 bases, J lost 5 bases, and 15 bases lay in between. Per germline, CDR1 MDHEN and CDR2 SYDVKM. Notes on this clonotype: Its target is not known.

The sample was also linked to a second study, of yellow fever vaccine responses in identical twins. That study adds: Reportedly, the T cell response mounted by twins to vaccine seemed partly convergent, partly personalized.

This rearrangement joins TRBV28 to TRBJ2-7, with D perhaps assigned TRBD1 or TRBD2 (6 bases each). The origin of this receptor is a woman aged 18-35 years in good health. Sequencing used CD8+ T cells sorted from blood. Here the CDR3 reads CASTSLRGHEQYV. The CDR3 nucleotides read TGTGCCAGCACCTCTTTACGGGGGCACGAGCAGTACGTC.